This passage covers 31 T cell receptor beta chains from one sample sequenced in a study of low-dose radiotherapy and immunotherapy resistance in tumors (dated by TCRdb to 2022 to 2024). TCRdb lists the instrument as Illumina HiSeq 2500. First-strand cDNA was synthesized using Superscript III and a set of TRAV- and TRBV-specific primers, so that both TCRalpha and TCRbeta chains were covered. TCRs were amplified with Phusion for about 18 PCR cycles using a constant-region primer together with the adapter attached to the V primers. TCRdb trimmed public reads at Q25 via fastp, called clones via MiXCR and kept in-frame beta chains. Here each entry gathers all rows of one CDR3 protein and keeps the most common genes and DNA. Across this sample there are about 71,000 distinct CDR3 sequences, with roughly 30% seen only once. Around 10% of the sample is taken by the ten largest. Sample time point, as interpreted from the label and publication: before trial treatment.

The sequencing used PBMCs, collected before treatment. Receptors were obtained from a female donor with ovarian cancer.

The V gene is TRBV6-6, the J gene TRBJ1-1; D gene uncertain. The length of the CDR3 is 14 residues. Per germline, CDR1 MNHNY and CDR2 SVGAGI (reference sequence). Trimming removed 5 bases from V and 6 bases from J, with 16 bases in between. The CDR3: CASSVKVAAPEAFF. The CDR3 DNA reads TGTGCCAGCAGTGTGAAGGTGGCGGCCCCTGAAGCTTTCTTT.

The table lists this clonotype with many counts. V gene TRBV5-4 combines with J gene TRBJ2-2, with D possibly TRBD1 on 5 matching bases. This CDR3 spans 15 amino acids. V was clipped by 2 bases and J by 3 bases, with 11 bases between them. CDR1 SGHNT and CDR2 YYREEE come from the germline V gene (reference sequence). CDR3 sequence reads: CASSLGLGDTGELFF. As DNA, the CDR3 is TGTGCCAGCAGCTTAGGGCTAGGGGACACCGGGGAGCTGTTTTTT.

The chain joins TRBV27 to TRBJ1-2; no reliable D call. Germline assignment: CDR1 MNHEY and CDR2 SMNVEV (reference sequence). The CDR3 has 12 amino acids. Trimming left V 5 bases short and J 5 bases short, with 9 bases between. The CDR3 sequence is CASSPSGYGYTF. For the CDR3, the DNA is TGTGCCAGCAGTCCCTCGGGGTATGGCTACACCTTC.

The CDR3 DNA is TGTGCCAGCAGTTTATCTGGCCCAGGTCTAAATCAGCCCCAGCATTTT. It encodes CASSLSGPGLNQPQHF. J is TRBJ1-5 and V is TRBV28; no definite D call. The V gene lost 1 base and the J gene lost 4 bases, with 14 bases spanning the gap. Germline V gene sequence: CDR1 MDHEN, CDR2 SYDVKM. This CDR3 is built from 16 residues.

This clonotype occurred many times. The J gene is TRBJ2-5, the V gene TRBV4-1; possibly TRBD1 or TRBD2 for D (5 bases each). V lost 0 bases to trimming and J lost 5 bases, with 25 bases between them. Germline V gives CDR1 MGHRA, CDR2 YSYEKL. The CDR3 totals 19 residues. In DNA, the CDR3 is TGCGCCAGCAGCCAAGATCAGGTCGGGTTCGGGGACCGAATGGAGACCCAGTACTTC. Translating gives CASSQDQVGFGDRMETQYF.

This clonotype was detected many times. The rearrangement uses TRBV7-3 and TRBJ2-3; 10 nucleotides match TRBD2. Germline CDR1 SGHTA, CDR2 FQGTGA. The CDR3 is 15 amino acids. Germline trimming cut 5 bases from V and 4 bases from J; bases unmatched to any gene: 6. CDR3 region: CASSASGGWSDTQYF. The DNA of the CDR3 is TGTGCCAGCAGCGCTAGCGGGGGTTGGTCAGATACGCAGTATTTT.

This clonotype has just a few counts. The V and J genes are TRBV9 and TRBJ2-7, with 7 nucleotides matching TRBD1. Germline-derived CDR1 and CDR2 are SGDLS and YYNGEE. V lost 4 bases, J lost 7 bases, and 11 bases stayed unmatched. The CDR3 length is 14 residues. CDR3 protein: CASSPNRGPGEQYF. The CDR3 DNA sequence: TGTGCCAGCAGCCCGAACAGGGGCCCGGGGGAGCAGTACTTC.

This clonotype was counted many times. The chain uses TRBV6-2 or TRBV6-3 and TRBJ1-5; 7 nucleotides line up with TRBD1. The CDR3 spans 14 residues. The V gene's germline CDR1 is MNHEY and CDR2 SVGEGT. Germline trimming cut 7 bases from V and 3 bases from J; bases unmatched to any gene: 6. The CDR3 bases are TGTGCCAGCAACCTACAGGGGAACAATCAGCCCCAGCATTTT. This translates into CASNLQGNNQPQHF.

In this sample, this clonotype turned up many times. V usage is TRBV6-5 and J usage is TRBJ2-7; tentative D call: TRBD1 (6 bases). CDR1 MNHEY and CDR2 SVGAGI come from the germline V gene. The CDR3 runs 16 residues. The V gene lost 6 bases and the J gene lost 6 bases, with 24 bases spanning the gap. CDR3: CASSRPGTGFGREQYF. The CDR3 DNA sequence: TGTGCCAGCAGCCGACCCGGTACAGGGTTCGGGCGCGAGCAGTACTTC.

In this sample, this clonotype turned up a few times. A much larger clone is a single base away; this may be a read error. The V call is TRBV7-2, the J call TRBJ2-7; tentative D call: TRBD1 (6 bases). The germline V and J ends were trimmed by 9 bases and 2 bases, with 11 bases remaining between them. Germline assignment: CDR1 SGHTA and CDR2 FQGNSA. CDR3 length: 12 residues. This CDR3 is CARSRDTYEQYF. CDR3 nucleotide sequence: TGTGCCAGAAGCCGGGACACCTACGAGCAGTACTTC.

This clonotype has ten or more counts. CDR3 nucleotide sequence: TGTGCCAGCAGTGACCAGGGTTTTGGGACTAGCTGGTGGAATGAGCAGTTCTTC. This translates into CASSDQGFGTSWWNEQFF. The chain employs TRBV25-1 and TRBJ2-1; 9 bases agree with TRBD2. J gave up 7 bases and V 3 bases, and 16 bases lay outside the gene matches. The germline V gene has CDR1 MGHDK and CDR2 SYGVNS. There are 18 residues in the CDR3.

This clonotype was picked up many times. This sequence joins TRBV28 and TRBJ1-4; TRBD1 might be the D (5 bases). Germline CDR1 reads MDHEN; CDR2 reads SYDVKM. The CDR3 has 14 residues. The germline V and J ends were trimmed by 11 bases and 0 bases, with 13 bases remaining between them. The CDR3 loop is CAAGGWATNEKLFF. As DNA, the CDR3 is TGTGCCGCTGGGGGATGGGCAACTAATGAAAAACTGTTTTTT.

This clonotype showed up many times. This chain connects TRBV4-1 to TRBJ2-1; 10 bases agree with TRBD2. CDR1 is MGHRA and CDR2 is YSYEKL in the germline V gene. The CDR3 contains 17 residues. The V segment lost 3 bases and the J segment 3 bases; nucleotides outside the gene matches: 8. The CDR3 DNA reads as TGCGCCAGCAGCCACTCGCCCTCTAGCGGGGGCTACAATGAGCAGTTCTTC. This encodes CASSHSPSSGGYNEQFF.

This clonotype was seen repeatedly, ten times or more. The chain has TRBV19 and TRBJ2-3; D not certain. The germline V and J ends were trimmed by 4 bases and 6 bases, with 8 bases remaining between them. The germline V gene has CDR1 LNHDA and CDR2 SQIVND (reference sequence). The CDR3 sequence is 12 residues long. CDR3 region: CASSTPPDTQYF. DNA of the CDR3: TGTGCCAGTAGTACCCCACCGGATACGCAGTATTTT.

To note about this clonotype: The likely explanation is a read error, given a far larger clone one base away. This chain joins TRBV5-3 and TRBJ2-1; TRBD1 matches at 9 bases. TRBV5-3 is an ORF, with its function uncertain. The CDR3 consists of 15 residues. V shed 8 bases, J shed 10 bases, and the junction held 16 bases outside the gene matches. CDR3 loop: CASSSSGTGFYEQFF. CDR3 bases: TGTGCCAGCAGCAGCTCCGGGACAGGGTTCTACGAGCAGTTCTTC.

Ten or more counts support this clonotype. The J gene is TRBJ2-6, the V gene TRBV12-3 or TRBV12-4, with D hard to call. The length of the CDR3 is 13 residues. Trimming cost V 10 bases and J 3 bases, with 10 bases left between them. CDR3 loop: CATLPGGANVLTF. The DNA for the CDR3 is TGTGCCACCCTACCCGGTGGGGCCAACGTCCTGACTTTC.

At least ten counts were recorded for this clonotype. The CDR3 DNA sequence: TGTGCCAGCAGCGATGGGGTCCGGGGCACTGAAGCTTTCTTT. It is translated as CASSDGVRGTEAFF. The chain links TRBV6-2 or TRBV6-3 to TRBJ1-1, with unresolved D. The V end lost 6 bases, the J end lost 4 bases, and 15 bases lay between the germline ends. Germline V gene sequence: CDR1 MNHEY, CDR2 SVGEGT. CDR3 length: 14 residues.

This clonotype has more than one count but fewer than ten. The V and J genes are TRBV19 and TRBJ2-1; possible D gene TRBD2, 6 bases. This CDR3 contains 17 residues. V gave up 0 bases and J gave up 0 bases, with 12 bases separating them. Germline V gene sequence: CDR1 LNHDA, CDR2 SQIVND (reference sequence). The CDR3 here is CASSIDWGEDSYNEQFF. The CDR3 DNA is TGTGCCAGTAGTATAGATTGGGGGGAGGACTCCTACAATGAGCAGTTCTTC.

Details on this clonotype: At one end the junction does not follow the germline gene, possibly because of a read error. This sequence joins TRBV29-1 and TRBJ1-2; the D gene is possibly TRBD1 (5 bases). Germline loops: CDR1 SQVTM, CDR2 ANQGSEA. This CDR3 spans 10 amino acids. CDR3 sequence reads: CSVEEGTRTF. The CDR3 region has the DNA TGCAGCGTCGAAGAGGGGACCCGGACCTTC.

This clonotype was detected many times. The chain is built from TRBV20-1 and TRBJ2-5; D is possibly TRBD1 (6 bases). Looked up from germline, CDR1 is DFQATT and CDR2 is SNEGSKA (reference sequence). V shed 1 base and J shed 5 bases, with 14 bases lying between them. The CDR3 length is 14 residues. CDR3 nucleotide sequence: TGCAGTGCTAGAGTTACAGGGAAAAAGGAGACCCAGTACTTC. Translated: CSARVTGKKETQYF.

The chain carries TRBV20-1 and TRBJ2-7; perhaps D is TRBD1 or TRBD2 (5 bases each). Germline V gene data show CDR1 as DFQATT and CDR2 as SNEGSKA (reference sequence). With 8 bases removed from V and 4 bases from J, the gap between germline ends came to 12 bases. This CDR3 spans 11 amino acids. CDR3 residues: CSPGGPYEQYF. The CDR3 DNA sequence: TGCAGTCCTGGGGGACCGTACGAGCAGTACTTC.

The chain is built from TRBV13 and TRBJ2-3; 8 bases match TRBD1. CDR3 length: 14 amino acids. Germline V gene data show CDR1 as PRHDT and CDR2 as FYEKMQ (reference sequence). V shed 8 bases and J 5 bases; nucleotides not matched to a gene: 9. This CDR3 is CASEKGQAGDTQYF. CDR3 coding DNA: TGTGCCAGCGAAAAGGGACAGGCGGGAGATACGCAGTATTTT. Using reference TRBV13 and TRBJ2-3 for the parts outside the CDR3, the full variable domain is AAGVIQSPRHLIKEKRETATLKCYPIPRHDTVYWYQQGPGQDPQFLISFYEKMQSDKGSIPDRFSAQQFSDYHSELNMSSLELGDSALYFCASEKGQAGDTQYFGPGTRLTVL.

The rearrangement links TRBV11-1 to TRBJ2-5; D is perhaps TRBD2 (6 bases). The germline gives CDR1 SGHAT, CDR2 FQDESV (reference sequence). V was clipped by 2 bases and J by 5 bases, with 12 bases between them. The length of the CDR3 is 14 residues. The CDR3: CASSLIAGTETQYF. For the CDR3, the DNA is TGTGCCAGCAGCTTAATTGCGGGGACGGAGACCCAGTACTTC.

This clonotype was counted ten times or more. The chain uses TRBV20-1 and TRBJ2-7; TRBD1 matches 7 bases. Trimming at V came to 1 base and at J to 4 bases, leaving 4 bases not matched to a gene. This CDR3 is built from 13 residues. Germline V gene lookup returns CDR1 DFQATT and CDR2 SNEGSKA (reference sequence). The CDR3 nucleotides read TGCAGTGCTAGAGTCAGGGGGTCGTACGAGCAGTACTTC. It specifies CSARVRGSYEQYF.

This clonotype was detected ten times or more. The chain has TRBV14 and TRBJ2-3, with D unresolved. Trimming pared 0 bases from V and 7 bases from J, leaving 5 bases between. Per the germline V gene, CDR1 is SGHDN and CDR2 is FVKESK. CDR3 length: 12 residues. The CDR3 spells CASSQDTNTQYF. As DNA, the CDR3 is TGTGCCAGCAGCCAAGATACGAATACGCAGTATTTT. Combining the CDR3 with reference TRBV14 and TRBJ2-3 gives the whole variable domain EAGVTQFPSHSVIEKGQTVTLRCDPISGHDNLYWYRRVMGKEIKFLLHFVKESKQDESGMPNNRFLAERTGGTYSTLKVQPAELEDSGVYFCASSQDTNTQYFGPGTRLTVL.

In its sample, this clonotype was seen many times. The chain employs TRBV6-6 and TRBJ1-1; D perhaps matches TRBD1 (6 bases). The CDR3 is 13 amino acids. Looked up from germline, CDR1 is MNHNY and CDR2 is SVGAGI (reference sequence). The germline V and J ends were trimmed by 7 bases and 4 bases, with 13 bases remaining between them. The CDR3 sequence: CASTEGGVTEAFF. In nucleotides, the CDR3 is TGTGCCAGCACTGAGGGGGGAGTCACTGAAGCTTTCTTT.

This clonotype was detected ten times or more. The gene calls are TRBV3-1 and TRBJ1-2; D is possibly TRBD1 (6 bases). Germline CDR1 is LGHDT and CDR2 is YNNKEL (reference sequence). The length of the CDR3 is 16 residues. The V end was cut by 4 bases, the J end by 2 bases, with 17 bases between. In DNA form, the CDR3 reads TGTGCCAGCAGCCGAGGGCTTAGGGGGACCAACTATGGCTACACCTTC. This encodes CASSRGLRGTNYGYTF.

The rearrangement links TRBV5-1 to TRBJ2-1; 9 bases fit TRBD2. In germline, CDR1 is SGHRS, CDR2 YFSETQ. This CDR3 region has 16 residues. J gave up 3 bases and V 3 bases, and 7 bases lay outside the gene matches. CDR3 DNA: TGCGCCAGCAGCTCAACTAGCGGGTTAGTCTACAATGAGCAGTTCTTC. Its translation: CASSSTSGLVYNEQFF.

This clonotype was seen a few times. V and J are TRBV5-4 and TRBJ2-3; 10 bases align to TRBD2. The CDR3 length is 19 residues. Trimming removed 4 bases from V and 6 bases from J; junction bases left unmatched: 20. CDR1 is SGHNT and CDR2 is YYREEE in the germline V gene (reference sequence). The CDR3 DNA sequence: TGTGCCAGCAGCCTCAGGGCGGGGTCAGCACTAGCGGGATGGGATACGCAGTATTTT. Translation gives CASSLRAGSALAGWDTQYF.

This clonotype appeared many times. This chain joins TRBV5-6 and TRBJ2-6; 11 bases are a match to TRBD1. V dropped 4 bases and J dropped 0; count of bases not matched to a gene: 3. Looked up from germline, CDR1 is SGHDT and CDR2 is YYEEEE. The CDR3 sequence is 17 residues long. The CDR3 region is CASSPGTGGSGANVLTF. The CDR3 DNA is TGTGCCAGCAGCCCCGGGACAGGGGGCTCTGGGGCCAACGTCCTGACTTTC.

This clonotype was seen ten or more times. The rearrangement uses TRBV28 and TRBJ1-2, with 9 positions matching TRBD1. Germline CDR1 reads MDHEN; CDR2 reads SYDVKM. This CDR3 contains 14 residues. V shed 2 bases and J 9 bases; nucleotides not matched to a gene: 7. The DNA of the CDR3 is TGTGCCAGCAGTTTACGGGGACAGGGTATGAGCTACACCTTC. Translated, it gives CASSLRGQGMSYTF.